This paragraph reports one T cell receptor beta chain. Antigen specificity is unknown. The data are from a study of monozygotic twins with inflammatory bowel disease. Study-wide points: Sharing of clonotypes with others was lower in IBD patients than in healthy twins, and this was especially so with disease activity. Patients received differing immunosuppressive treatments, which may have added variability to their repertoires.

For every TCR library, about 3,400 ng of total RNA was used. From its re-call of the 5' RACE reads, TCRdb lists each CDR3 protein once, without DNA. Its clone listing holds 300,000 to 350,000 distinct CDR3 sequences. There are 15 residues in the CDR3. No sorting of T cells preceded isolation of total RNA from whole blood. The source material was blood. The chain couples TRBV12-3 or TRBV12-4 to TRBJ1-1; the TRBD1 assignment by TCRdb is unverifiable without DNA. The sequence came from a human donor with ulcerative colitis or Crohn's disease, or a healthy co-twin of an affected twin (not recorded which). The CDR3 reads CASSIQGTGWAEAFF.